In its sample, the clone carrying this T cell receptor (beta chain) was seen once. Its target is unknown. The data are from a study of cytomegalovirus exposure and HLA in healthy donors. Broader study findings: A later analysis reportedly found that, within productive TCRs, an Asian-associated ancestry cluster had fewer N-insertions than the mean observed across the approximately 700 donors. Certain indistinguishable V segments, among them TRBV6-2 and TRBV6-3, were excluded. Reportedly, diagnosis of cytomegalovirus status by the classifier showed high specificity and sensitivity.

The PCR contained 60 Vbeta and 13 Jbeta primers. The table came from immunoSEQ multiplex PCR; TCRdb's copy has only in-frame clones and leaves some out. The table includes 300,000 or so clones, around four fifths detected once. Germline assignment: CDR1 SEHNR and CDR2 FQNEAQ (reference sequence). The CDR3 has 14 residues. V was clipped by 5 bases and J by 0 bases, with 8 bases between them. This clonotype was obtained from a woman aged 40 to 50 in good health and CMV-seropositive. The rearrangement joins TRBV7-9 to TRBJ1-3, with a tentative D call TRBD1 (5 bases). Sequenced: PBMCs. The CDR3 bases are TGTGCCAGCAGCACCGACAGCTCTGGAAACACCATATATTTT. Amino acid sequence: CASSTDSSGNTIYF. The variable domain in full, completed from reference TRBV7-9 and TRBJ1-3, reads DTGVSQNPRHKITKRGQNVTFRCDPISEHNRLYWYRQTLGQGPEFLTYFQNEAQLEKSRLLSDRFSAERPKGSFSTLEIQRTEQGDSAMYLCASSTDSSGNTIYFGEGSWLTVV.